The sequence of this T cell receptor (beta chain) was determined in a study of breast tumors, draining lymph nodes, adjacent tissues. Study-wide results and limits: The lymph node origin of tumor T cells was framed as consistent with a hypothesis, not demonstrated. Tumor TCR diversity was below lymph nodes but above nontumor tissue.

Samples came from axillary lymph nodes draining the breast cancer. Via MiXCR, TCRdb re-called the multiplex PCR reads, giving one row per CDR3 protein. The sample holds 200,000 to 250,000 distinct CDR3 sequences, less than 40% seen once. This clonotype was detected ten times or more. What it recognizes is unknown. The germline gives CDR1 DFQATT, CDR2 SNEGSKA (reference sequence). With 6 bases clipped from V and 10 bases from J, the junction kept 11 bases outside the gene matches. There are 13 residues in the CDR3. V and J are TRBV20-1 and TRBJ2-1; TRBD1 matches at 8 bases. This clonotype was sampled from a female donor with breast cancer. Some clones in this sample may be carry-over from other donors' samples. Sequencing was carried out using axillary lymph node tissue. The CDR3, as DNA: TGCAGTGCCGTATCTGACAGGGGATGGGAGCAGTTCTTC. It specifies CSAVSDRGWEQFF.